Shown below are 23 T cell receptor beta chains from a single sample sequenced in a study of T cell responses to AZD1222 COVID-19 vaccine. Here immunoSEQ multiplex PCR was the method, and the copy in TCRdb shows in-frame clones only, minus some. Of under 200,000 clones detected, approximately 94% appear once; the ten largest clones hold approximately 4%. The sample was peripheral blood, taken 28 days after the second dose of the MenACWY control vaccine. Every receptor here comes from an adult who received the MenACWY meningococcal vaccine as a control.

On this clone itself: The sample contains more than one DNA sequence encoding this CDR3. The J gene is TRBJ1-6, the V gene TRBV2; D might be TRBD1 (5 bases). Germline CDR1 is SNHLY and CDR2 is FYNNEI. Trimming stripped 1 base from V and 10 bases from J, with 8 bases between. The CDR3 loop spans 13 amino acids. This chain's CDR3 is CASSEGRGSPLHF. The CDR3, as DNA: TGTGCCAGCAGTGAAGGAAGGGGCTCACCCCTCCACTTT.

J is TRBJ2-7 and V is TRBV6-2 or TRBV6-3; D perhaps matches TRBD1 (6 bases). The V end lost 2 bases, the J end lost 7 bases, and 21 bases lay between the germline ends. Germline lookup yields CDR1 MNHEY and CDR2 SVGEGT. The CDR3 loop spans 16 amino acids. The chain's CDR3 is CASSYATTGLPGEQYF. CDR3 DNA: TGTGCCAGCAGTTACGCGACCACAGGGCTCCCCGGGGAGCAGTACTTC.

This rearrangement joins TRBV6-2 or TRBV6-3 to TRBJ2-2, with 9 bases matching TRBD2. V was clipped by 2 bases and J by 5 bases; unmatched bases: 3. The CDR3 is made up of 15 amino acids. Germline V gene data show CDR1 as MNHEY and CDR2 as SVGEGT. For the CDR3, the DNA is TGTGCCAGCAGTTACGTAGCGGGAGTTACCGGGGAGCTGTTTTTT. Protein sequence: CASSYVAGVTGELFF.

A single count supports this clone. The rearrangement links TRBV6-5 to TRBJ1-2; unclear D gene. Germline values: CDR1 MNHEY, CDR2 SVGAGI. The V gene lost 8 bases and the J gene lost 1 base, with 11 bases spanning the gap. This CDR3 has 13 residues. This CDR3 reads CASSPELNYGYTF. The DNA of the CDR3 is TGTGCCAGCTCCCCGGAACTTAACTATGGCTACACCTTC.

The chain employs TRBV5-4 and TRBJ1-6; D is unclear. Trimming left V 5 bases short and J 10 bases short, with 13 bases between. Germline assignment: CDR1 SGHNT and CDR2 YYREEE (reference sequence). The CDR3 has 13 amino acids. CDR3 amino acids: CASRERGRSPLHF. The CDR3 nucleotides read TGTGCCAGCAGGGAACGGGGTCGATCACCCCTCCACTTT.

The chain joins TRBV25-1 to TRBJ1-5, with D tentatively TRBD1 (6 bases). This CDR3 contains 16 residues. CDR1 is MGHDK and CDR2 is SYGVNS in the germline V gene. Trimming pared 4 bases from V and 3 bases from J, leaving 16 bases between. CDR3 protein: CASSVWKQGSNQPQHF. The CDR3 bases are TGTGCCAGCAGTGTTTGGAAACAGGGTTCCAATCAGCCCCAGCATTTT.

The rearrangement uses TRBV5-5 and TRBJ2-7, with TRBD1 matching over 7 bases. After removal of 4 bases from V and 3 bases from J, the junction contained 10 bases not matched to a gene. The CDR3 spans 15 residues. The V gene's germline CDR1 is SGHKS and CDR2 YYEKEE (reference sequence). CDR3: CASSEAGTEDYEQYF. CDR3 DNA: TGTGCCAGCAGCGAGGCCGGGACAGAAGACTACGAGCAGTACTTC.

For the CDR3, the DNA is TGTGCCAGCAGCCGAAGGACAGCTTGGAAGTTCTTC. This sequence encodes CASSRRTAWKFF. The genes are TRBV3-1 (or the pseudogene TRBV3-2) and TRBJ2-1, with D possibly matching TRBD1 (6 bases). This CDR3 spans 12 amino acids. CDR1 is LGHDT, CDR2 YNNKEL, per germline (reference sequence). V lost 4 bases and J lost 14, with 15 bases in between.

The chain couples TRBV4-3 to TRBJ1-1, with a tentative D call TRBD1 (5 bases). Trimming shortened V by 6 bases and J by 1 base, and 15 bases separated the two germline ends. Germline CDR1 reads LGHNA; CDR2 reads YSLEER. The CDR3 covers 15 residues. The CDR3 loop is CASRRRDGTNTEAFF. Here the CDR3 DNA reads TGCGCCAGCAGAAGGCGGGACGGGACGAACACTGAAGCTTTCTTT.

The chain employs TRBV30 and TRBJ1-1; D unresolved. Germline V CDR1 and CDR2: GTSNPN, SVGIG (reference sequence). Trimming took off 5 bases at V and 5 bases at J, with 6 bases between the two ends. This CDR3 has 10 residues. The CDR3: CAWGPTEAFF. DNA of the CDR3: TGTGCCTGGGGACCGACTGAAGCTTTCTTT.

The chain carries TRBV5-1 and TRBJ2-2, with D uncertain. Trimming removed 0 bases from V and 2 bases from J, with 8 bases in between. Germline-derived CDR1 and CDR2 are SGHRS and YFSETQ. The CDR3 is made up of 15 amino acids. CDR3 in DNA: TGCGCCAGCAGCTTGGGGCAGGTTAACACCGGGGAGCTGTTTTTT. It codes for CASSLGQVNTGELFF.

The rearrangement links TRBV5-5 to TRBJ1-1; 7 bases match TRBD1. The CDR3 length is 12 residues. V gave up 3 bases and J gave up 11 bases; unmatched junction bases: 7. CDR1 is SGHKS and CDR2 is YYEKEE in the germline V gene (reference sequence). CDR3 in DNA: TGTGCCAGCAGCTCGCCGACAGGGCTCGCTTTCTTT. Its protein product is CASSSPTGLAFF. Supplemented by reference TRBV5-5 and TRBJ1-1, the full variable domain reads DAGVTQSPTHLIKTRGQQVTLRCSPISGHKSVSWYQQVLGQGPQFIFQYYEKEERGRGNFPDRFSARQFPNYSSELNVNALLLGDSALYLCASSSPTGLAFFGQGTRLTVV.

The V and J genes are TRBV5-3 and TRBJ2-2, with D possibly matching TRBD2 (5 bases). TRBV5-3 is annotated as an ORF whose role is uncertain. This CDR3 is 19 amino acids long. V was clipped by 4 bases and J by 5 bases, with 27 bases between them. The CDR3 nucleotides are TGTGCCAGAAGCGGTGGATTTTACCCGGGATGGAATGCAACCGGGGAGCTGTTTTTT. Translation: CARSGGFYPGWNATGELFF.

This rearrangement joins TRBV6-2 or TRBV6-3 to TRBJ2-5, with D possibly being TRBD2 (5 bases). The CDR3 is 16 amino acids. Trimming left V 2 bases short and J 1 base short, with 14 bases between. The germline V gene has CDR1 MNHEY and CDR2 SVGEGT. In nucleotides, the CDR3 is TGTGCCAGCAGTTACCGGGCGGCGGGTCTCCAAGAGACCCAGTACTTC. Translating gives CASSYRAAGLQETQYF.

The V gene is TRBV12-3 or TRBV12-4, the J gene TRBJ2-2; no clear D gene. V was cut by 3 bases and J by 8 bases, with 10 bases left in between. The CDR3 extends over 13 amino acids. The DNA of the CDR3 is TGTGCCAGCAGTTTGAATCGGGTAGGGGAGCTGTTTTTT. It translates to CASSLNRVGELFF.

V usage is TRBV24-1 and J usage is TRBJ1-5; D might be TRBD1 (5 bases). Germline V gene sequence: CDR1 KGHDR, CDR2 SFDVKD. The CDR3 loop spans 14 amino acids. V was cut by 6 bases and J by 10 bases, with 18 bases left in between. CDR3 sequence (DNA): TGTGCCACCAGTAGGGGAGCAGGTCGCTTTCCCCAGCATTTT. Encoded protein: CATSRGAGRFPQHF.

J is TRBJ1-3 and V is TRBV3-1 (or the pseudogene TRBV3-2); a possible D gene is TRBD1 (6 bases). V lost 4 bases, J lost 6 bases, and 13 bases lay in between. The CDR3 is 14 residues long. Germline V gene lookup returns CDR1 LGHDT and CDR2 YNNKEL (reference sequence). This CDR3 reads CASSPTGRQNTIYF. The CDR3 nucleotides read TGTGCCAGCAGCCCGACAGGCCGGCAAAACACCATATATTTT.

The rearrangement links TRBV24-1 to TRBJ2-1; 10 bases fit TRBD2. The ends lost 6 bases at V and 3 bases at J; junction bases unmatched: 7. Looked up from germline, CDR1 is KGHDR and CDR2 is SFDVKD. This CDR3 contains 16 residues. CDR3 region: CATSLEAGGSYNEQFF. The CDR3 nucleotides read TGTGCCACCAGTCTTGAAGCGGGAGGGAGCTACAATGAGCAGTTCTTC.

J is TRBJ2-2 and V is TRBV5-4; D ambiguous. The V gene lost 1 base and the J gene lost 0 bases, with 13 bases spanning the gap. Germline CDR1 is SGHNT and CDR2 is YYREEE (reference sequence). This CDR3 contains 17 residues. CDR3 in amino acids: CASSLLFTASNTGELFF. Written as DNA, the CDR3 is TGTGCCAGCAGCTTGCTGTTTACGGCGTCGAACACCGGGGAGCTGTTTTTT.

As DNA, the CDR3 is TGTGCCAGCAGCTCCCCTGTTGGGCCCCAGCATTTT. It translates to CASSSPVGPQHF. The V and J genes are TRBV5-6 and TRBJ1-5; D is uncertain. Germline V gives CDR1 SGHDT, CDR2 YYEEEE. The V gene lost 3 bases and the J gene lost 9 bases, with 10 bases spanning the gap. The CDR3 length is 12 residues.

This chain links TRBV5-4 with TRBJ1-1, with D perhaps matching TRBD1 (5 bases). Germline CDR1 and CDR2: SGHNT and YYREEE (reference sequence). The CDR3 spans 14 residues. V lost 1 base and J lost 1, with 8 bases in between. This CDR3 is CASSLTGPNTEAFF. DNA of the CDR3: TGTGCCAGCAGCTTGACGGGGCCGAACACTGAAGCTTTCTTT.

The V gene is TRBV11-1, the J gene TRBJ1-1; 7 nucleotides line up with TRBD1. Germline V CDR1 and CDR2: SGHAT, FQDESV (reference sequence). The CDR3 spans 16 residues. V lost 2 bases to trimming and J lost 5 bases; unmatched junction nucleotides: 11. Here the CDR3 reads CASSLLRAGGKTEAFF. The CDR3 nucleotides read TGTGCCAGCAGCTTATTGCGGGCAGGGGGAAAAACTGAAGCTTTCTTT.

V and J are TRBV5-1 and TRBJ2-1; 8 bases map to TRBD2. Unmatched junction bases numbered 0, after V lost 0 bases and J lost 1 base. This CDR3 spans 15 amino acids. Per germline, CDR1 SGHRS and CDR2 YFSETQ. The CDR3 region is CASSLVAGSYNEQFF. As DNA, the CDR3 is TGCGCCAGCAGCTTGGTAGCGGGATCCTACAATGAGCAGTTCTTC.